A single T cell receptor beta chain is shown here with its context. Antigen: not known. Trimming stripped 0 bases from V and 4 bases from J, with 8 bases between. Per germline, CDR1 SGHRS and CDR2 YFSETQ. CDR3 length equals 14 residues. The record originates from a study of T cell responses to AZD1222 COVID-19 vaccine. Broader study findings: In the spike-specific TCR repertoire, nearly half reportedly target unmutated variant regions.

Profiling relied on immunoSEQ multiplex PCR, and the TCRdb table lists in-frame clones only, not all of them. The sample records fewer than 150,000 clones, 85% to 90% being singletons. The chain carries TRBV5-1 and TRBJ1-5; the D is unclear. The receptor was isolated from an adult who received the AZD1222 COVID-19 vaccine. Specimen: peripheral blood, collected 28 days after the second AZD1222 dose. The CDR3 nucleotides are TGCGCCAGCAGCTTGGACAGCCGGAATCAGCCCCAGCATTTT. Its protein product is CASSLDSRNQPQHF.